The 32 T cell receptor beta chains in this list originate from one sample, sequenced in a study of graft-versus-host responses after intestinal transplantation. Some clones are missing from TCRdb's copy, which holds only in-frame ones; the method was immunoSEQ multiplex PCR. The table records 90,000 to 150,000 clones, approximately 95% of them present only once. Their recognized antigens are unknown. Specimen: unstimulated CD8+ T cells sorted from spleen or lymph node cells, collected before intestinal transplant. The receptors were gathered from a human donor who received an intestinal transplant.

The chain carries TRBV5-1 and TRBJ2-5; 11 positions match TRBD1. The DNA end is more similar to TRBJ2-7, so the J call may be wrong. From germline, CDR1 is SGHRS and CDR2 YFSETQ. The CDR3 sequence is 15 residues long. In nucleotides, the CDR3 is TGCGCCAGCAGATCTCCGGGACAGGGGGCCTACGAGCAGTACTTC. Encoded protein: CASRSPGQGAYEQYF.

The V call is TRBV5-8, the J call TRBJ2-1; 7 bases line up with TRBD2. This CDR3 comprises 14 residues. The germline gives CDR1 SGHTS, CDR2 YDEGEE. The V gene end was trimmed by 3 bases and the J gene end by 6 bases; junction bases not matched to a gene: 6. This CDR3 is CASSSLLASNEQFF. CDR3 nucleotide sequence: TGTGCCAGCAGCTCCCTACTAGCGAGCAATGAGCAGTTCTTC.

The rearrangement uses TRBV7-3 and TRBJ2-1; D tentatively reads TRBD1 or TRBD2 (6 bases each). V was shortened by 8 bases and J by 6 bases, with 14 bases between the two germline ends. CDR3 length: 13 amino acids. Germline assignment: CDR1 SGHTA and CDR2 FQGTGA. DNA of the CDR3: TGTGCCAGCGGGGGCGGGACGAGCAATGAGCAGTTCTTC. Translation gives CASGGGTSNEQFF.

This CDR3 is CAISSGRVNTQYF. CDR3 DNA sequence: TGTGCCATCTCTAGCGGGAGGGTGAATACGCAGTATTTT. This chain uses TRBV27 with TRBJ2-3; 12 bases are shared with TRBD2. The germline CDR1 and CDR2 sequences are MNHEY and SMNVEV (reference sequence). Germline trimming cut 10 bases from V and 7 bases from J; bases unmatched to any gene: 6. CDR3 length: 13 residues.

The chain joins TRBV6-5 to TRBJ2-7, with D possibly TRBD2 on 5 matching bases. The CDR3 covers 15 residues. The germline V and J ends were trimmed by 2 bases and 3 bases, with 14 bases remaining between them. Germline assignment: CDR1 MNHEY and CDR2 SVGAGI. CDR3 sequence: CASSYETTPIYEQYF. In DNA form, the CDR3 reads TGTGCCAGCAGTTACGAGACTACACCGATCTACGAGCAGTACTTC.

The chain combines TRBV28 with TRBJ2-7; the match to TRBD2 covers 9 bases. The germline V gene encodes CDR1 MDHEN and CDR2 SYDVKM. The trim removed 4 bases at V and 6 bases at J, leaving 10 bases unmatched. This CDR3 region has 15 residues. DNA for the CDR3: TGTGCCAGCAGTTCCCCGGGACTAGCTTGGTCCGAGCAGTACTTC. It yields the protein CASSSPGLAWSEQYF.

The genes are TRBV27 and TRBJ2-7; D gene uncertain. Germline V lookup: CDR1 MNHEY, CDR2 SMNVEV (reference sequence). Trimming removed 1 base from V and 1 base from J, with 5 bases in between. The CDR3 runs to 13 residues. The CDR3 loop is CASSLFDSYEQYF. For the CDR3, the DNA is TGTGCCAGCAGTTTATTTGATTCCTACGAGCAGTACTTC.

The chain employs TRBV7-9 and TRBJ2-3; D is unresolved. The CDR3 is 14 amino acids. Germline CDR1 reads SEHNR; CDR2 reads FQNEAQ (reference sequence). V lost 1 base and J 3 bases, leaving 8 bases between the germline ends. For the CDR3, the DNA is TGTGCCAGCAGCTTAGAGTTGGGGACAGATACGCAGTATTTT. It is translated as CASSLELGTDTQYF.

The V call is TRBV5-1, the J call TRBJ2-1; 10 nucleotides line up with TRBD1. From germline, CDR1 is SGHRS and CDR2 YFSETQ. The CDR3 is made up of 17 amino acids. Trimming took 1 base from V and 7 from J; bases not matched to a gene: 11. CDR3 region: CASSLFGDRGWWNEQFF. CDR3 coding DNA: TGCGCCAGCAGCTTGTTTGGGGACAGGGGTTGGTGGAATGAGCAGTTCTTC.

This rearrangement joins TRBV7-9 to TRBJ2-3, with 8 bases fitting TRBD2. The V segment lost 4 bases and the J segment 1 base; nucleotides outside the gene matches: 7. The CDR3 consists of 16 residues. Germline V gene data show CDR1 as SEHNR and CDR2 as FQNEAQ (reference sequence). The CDR3 sequence: CASSYQREKGTDTQYF. DNA of the CDR3: TGTGCCAGCAGCTACCAGCGGGAGAAGGGCACAGATACGCAGTATTTT.

The chain joins TRBV7-9 to TRBJ2-7; weak D call: TRBD1 (6 bases). The V end lost 4 bases, the J end lost 1 base, and 11 bases lay between the germline ends. The CDR3 spans 14 residues. Per the germline V gene, CDR1 is SEHNR and CDR2 is FQNEAQ (reference sequence). The CDR3 nucleotides are TGTGCCAGCAGCTCACAGGGTACATCCTACGAGCAGTACTTC. Its translation: CASSSQGTSYEQYF.

This clone has a single count. DNA for the CDR3: TGTGCCAGCAGTTCTGGAAGTGGGAACACTGAAGCTTTCTTT. It yields the protein CASSSGSGNTEAFF. The V and J genes are TRBV27 and TRBJ1-1; no clear D. The CDR3 spans 14 residues. Germline lookup yields CDR1 MNHEY and CDR2 SMNVEV (reference sequence). Deletions cut 4 bases from V and 1 base from J, with 10 bases between.

This chain links TRBV14 with TRBJ2-1; D unresolved. This CDR3 has 13 amino acids. Per germline, CDR1 SGHDN and CDR2 FVKESK. Trimming shortened V by 2 bases and J by 2 bases, and 4 bases separated the two germline ends. The CDR3 DNA follows: TGTGCCAGCAGCCAAATTACCTACAATGAGCAGTTCTTC. This gives the protein CASSQITYNEQFF. Based on the CDR3 plus reference TRBV14 and TRBJ2-1, the full variable domain is EAGVTQFPSHSVIEKGQTVTLRCDPISGHDNLYWYRRVMGKEIKFLLHFVKESKQDESGMPNNRFLAERTGGTYSTLKVQPAELEDSGVYFCASSQITYNEQFFGPGTRLTVL.

The gene calls are TRBV4-1 and TRBJ1-4; D perhaps matches TRBD1 (6 bases). Trimming took off 4 bases at V and 5 bases at J, with 17 bases between the two ends. The CDR3 loop spans 16 amino acids. CDR1 and CDR2 (germline): MGHRA, YSYEKL. The CDR3 nucleotides are TGCGCCAGCAGCCCCCGTGCTATTACAGGGAATGAAAAACTGTTTTTT. As protein: CASSPRAITGNEKLFF.

The chain links TRBV7-2 to TRBJ2-3; D is perhaps TRBD2 (5 bases). The CDR3 is made up of 15 amino acids. CDR1 is SGHTA, CDR2 FQGNSA, per germline. The V and J ends lost 5 bases and 0 bases respectively, with 12 bases between them. In nucleotides, the CDR3 is TGTGCCAGCAGCCCAAGCGGAACTAGCACAGATACGCAGTATTTT. Protein: CASSPSGTSTDTQYF. The entire variable domain, with the rest obtained from reference TRBV7-2 and TRBJ2-3, is as follows: GAGVSQSPSNKVTEKGKDVELRCDPISGHTALYWYRQSLGQGLEFLIYFQGNSAPDKSGLPSDRFSAERTGGSVSTLTIQRTQQEDSAVYLCASSPSGTSTDTQYFGPGTRLTVL.

J is TRBJ2-5 and V is TRBV9; D unclear. The ends were cut back, 2 bases at V and 1 base at J, with 9 bases in the middle. The CDR3 consists of 14 residues. Germline assignment: CDR1 SGDLS and CDR2 YYNGEE. CDR3 in amino acids: CASSVRAAQETQYF. The CDR3 nucleotides read TGTGCCAGCAGCGTTCGGGCAGCCCAAGAGACCCAGTACTTC. Complete variable domain (other parts from reference TRBV9 and TRBJ2-5): DSGVTQTPKHLITATGQRVTLRCSPRSGDLSVYWYQQSLDQGLQFLIQYYNGEERAKGNILERFSAQQFPDLHSELNLSSLELGDSALYFCASSVRAAQETQYFGPGTRLLVL.

The V call is TRBV11-1, the J call TRBJ2-3; 11 bases fit TRBD2. The V and J ends lost 7 bases and 4 bases, in that order; junction bases with no gene match: 10. This CDR3 comprises 16 residues. Germline CDR1 and CDR2: SGHAT and FQDESV (reference sequence). The CDR3 DNA follows: TGTGCCAGCACCCGACTAGCGGGACCTTCGGCAGATACGCAGTATTTT. Amino acid sequence: CASTRLAGPSADTQYF.

CDR3 region: CASSVEPLGPYHEQYF. CDR3 DNA: TGTGCCAGCAGCGTAGAGCCCCTGGGACCATATCACGAGCAGTACTTC. The rearrangement uses TRBV9 and TRBJ2-7; D may match TRBD1 or TRBD2 (5 bases each). Germline V gene sequence: CDR1 SGDLS, CDR2 YYNGEE. Trimming took 0 bases from V and 5 from J, leaving 18 bases between them. The CDR3 contains 16 residues. Full variable domain (outside the CDR3, taken from reference TRBV9 and TRBJ2-7): DSGVTQTPKHLITATGQRVTLRCSPRSGDLSVYWYQQSLDQGLQFLIQYYNGEERAKGNILERFSAQQFPDLHSELNLSSLELGDSALYFCASSVEPLGPYHEQYFGPGTRLTVT.

The table lists this clone with a count of one. The chain employs TRBV7-6 and TRBJ2-1, with 8 bases matching TRBD2. Germline V CDR1 and CDR2: SGHVS, FNYEAQ. V lost 4 bases, J lost 6 bases, and 8 bases stayed unmatched. The CDR3 consists of 15 residues. The CDR3 nucleotides are TGTGCCAGCAGCTCCGGGACTAGTTTCACCAATGAGCAGTTCTTC. Amino acids: CASSSGTSFTNEQFF.

V is TRBV5-8 and J is TRBJ1-2, with D unclear. CDR3 size: 13 residues. Trimming cost V 2 bases and J 3 bases, with 8 bases left between them. Per germline, CDR1 SGHTS and CDR2 YDEGEE. The CDR3 region has the DNA TGTGCCAGCAGCTTAACTGACTACTATGGCTACACCTTC. Residues: CASSLTDYYGYTF.

The genes are TRBV9 and TRBJ2-1; D not certain. The germline V gene encodes CDR1 SGDLS and CDR2 YYNGEE. CDR3 length: 16 residues. Between the trimmed V and J ends, which lost 3 bases and 1 base, there was a span of 14 bases. The DNA of the CDR3 is TGTGCCAGCAGCGGACTTGCGCCGACTTCCTACAATGAGCAGTTCTTC. Translation gives CASSGLAPTSYNEQFF.

The chain employs TRBV6-5 and TRBJ2-1; 8 positions agree with TRBD2. This CDR3 spans 16 amino acids. Germline assignment: CDR1 MNHEY and CDR2 SVGAGI. Germline trimming cut 1 base from V and 0 bases from J; bases unmatched to any gene: 2. CDR3 nucleotides: TGTGCCAGCAGTTACTTCAGCGGGAGCTCCTACAATGAGCAGTTCTTC. Translated, it gives CASSYFSGSSYNEQFF.

With respect to this clone: Other DNA sequences in the same sample also yield this CDR3. This rearrangement joins TRBV5-5 to TRBJ2-7; D is undetermined. The CDR3 covers 12 residues. Germline CDR1 and CDR2: SGHKS and YYEKEE (reference sequence). Between the trimmed V and J ends, which lost 6 bases and 6 bases, there was a span of 13 bases. CDR3: CASTDTFAEQYF. CDR3 bases: TGTGCCAGCACAGACACCTTTGCCGAGCAGTACTTC.

The J gene is TRBJ2-7, the V gene TRBV7-9; 9 bases are shared with TRBD2. Trimming cost V 1 base and J 2 bases; bases outside gene matches: 3. The CDR3 extends over 15 amino acids. CDR1 and CDR2 from the germline V gene are SEHNR and FQNEAQ (reference sequence). CDR3 amino acids: CASSLGLAGPYEQYF. The CDR3 DNA is TGTGCCAGCAGCTTAGGTCTAGCGGGGCCCTACGAGCAGTACTTC.

The V and J genes are TRBV4-1 and TRBJ1-5; D is possibly TRBD1 (5 bases). The V gene lost 0 bases and the J gene lost 5 bases, with 20 bases spanning the gap. This CDR3 has 18 residues. The germline V gene has CDR1 MGHRA and CDR2 YSYEKL. The CDR3, as DNA: TGCGCCAGCAGCCAAGAAGTGTCCTGGCAGGGTCTGGATCAGCCCCAGCATTTT. The encoded protein is CASSQEVSWQGLDQPQHF.

The chain has TRBV4-1 and TRBJ2-7, with 9 nucleotides matching TRBD1. J gave up 2 bases and V 4 bases, and 0 bases lay outside the gene matches. Germline CDR1 MGHRA, CDR2 YSYEKL. CDR3 length: 13 amino acids. DNA of the CDR3: TGCGCCAGCAGCCGGACAGGGGCCTACGAGCAGTACTTC. Translating gives CASSRTGAYEQYF.

The DNA of the CDR3 is TGTGCCAGCAGCACGCAGGGGAGGTTGCTCGAGCAGTACTTC. Its protein is CASSTQGRLLEQYF. The rearrangement uses TRBV7-8 and TRBJ2-5; D may match TRBD1 or TRBD2 (6 bases each). The DNA matches TRBJ2-7 better at its end, which makes the J call doubtful. From germline, CDR1 is SGHVS and CDR2 FQNEAQ. This CDR3 spans 14 amino acids.

Here the CDR3 reads CASSHSDRLGDTQYF. The CDR3 region has the DNA TGTGCCAGCAGCCACTCCGACAGACTGGGAGATACGCAGTATTTT. This chain links TRBV14 with TRBJ2-3; tentative D call: TRBD1 (5 bases). CDR3 size: 15 residues. Germline V gene sequence: CDR1 SGHDN, CDR2 FVKESK. V lost 3 bases, J lost 5 bases, and 15 bases lay in between.

The V and J genes are TRBV16 and TRBJ2-1; D is ambiguous. There are 14 residues in the CDR3. Trimming took 0 bases from V and 4 from J, leaving 7 bases between them. Germline V gene sequence: CDR1 KGHSY, CDR2 FQNENV. The CDR3 protein is CASSQSSQYNEQFF. In nucleotides, the CDR3 is TGTGCCAGCAGCCAATCATCCCAGTACAATGAGCAGTTCTTC.

The V and J genes are TRBV28 and TRBJ2-5; D remains ambiguous. The J call is uncertain, as TRBJ2-7 better fits the DNA end. The CDR3 totals 18 residues. CDR1 and CDR2 from the germline V gene are MDHEN and SYDVKM. The CDR3: CASSDFRAGGIYSYEQYF. The CDR3, as DNA: TGTGCCAGCAGCGACTTCAGAGCCGGCGGCATCTACTCCTACGAGCAGTACTTC.

The chain has TRBV7-6 and TRBJ2-1, with no clear D. CDR3 size: 12 residues. Trimming removed 1 base from V and 12 bases from J, with 10 bases in between. The germline V gene encodes CDR1 SGHVS and CDR2 FNYEAQ. CDR3 sequence (DNA): TGTGCCAGCAGCTTAGAAGGCTCCGGGCAGTTCTTC. Protein sequence: CASSLEGSGQFF.

The chain employs TRBV6-5 and TRBJ2-7; TRBD2 is a possible D gene (6 bases). The CDR3 has 15 amino acids. Germline values: CDR1 MNHEY, CDR2 SVGAGI. V lost 0 bases and J 3 bases, leaving 12 bases between the germline ends. CDR3 DNA sequence: TGTGCCAGCAGTTACTCACAGCGGGTTGGCTACGAGCAGTACTTC. Translated, it gives CASSYSQRVGYEQYF.